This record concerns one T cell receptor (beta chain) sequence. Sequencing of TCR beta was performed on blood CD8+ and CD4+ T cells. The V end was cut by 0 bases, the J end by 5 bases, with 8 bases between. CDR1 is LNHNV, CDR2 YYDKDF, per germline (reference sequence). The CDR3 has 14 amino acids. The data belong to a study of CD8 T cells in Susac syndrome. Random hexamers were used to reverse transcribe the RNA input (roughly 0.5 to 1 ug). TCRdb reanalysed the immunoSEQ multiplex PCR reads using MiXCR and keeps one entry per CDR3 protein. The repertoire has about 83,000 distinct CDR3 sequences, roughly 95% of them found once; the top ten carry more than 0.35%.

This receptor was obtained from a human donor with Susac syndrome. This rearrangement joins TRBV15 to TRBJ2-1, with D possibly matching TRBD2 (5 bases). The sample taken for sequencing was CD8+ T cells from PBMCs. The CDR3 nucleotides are TGTGCCACCAGCAGAGATTCGGGGAACAATGAGCAGTTCTTC. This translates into CATSRDSGNNEQFF.